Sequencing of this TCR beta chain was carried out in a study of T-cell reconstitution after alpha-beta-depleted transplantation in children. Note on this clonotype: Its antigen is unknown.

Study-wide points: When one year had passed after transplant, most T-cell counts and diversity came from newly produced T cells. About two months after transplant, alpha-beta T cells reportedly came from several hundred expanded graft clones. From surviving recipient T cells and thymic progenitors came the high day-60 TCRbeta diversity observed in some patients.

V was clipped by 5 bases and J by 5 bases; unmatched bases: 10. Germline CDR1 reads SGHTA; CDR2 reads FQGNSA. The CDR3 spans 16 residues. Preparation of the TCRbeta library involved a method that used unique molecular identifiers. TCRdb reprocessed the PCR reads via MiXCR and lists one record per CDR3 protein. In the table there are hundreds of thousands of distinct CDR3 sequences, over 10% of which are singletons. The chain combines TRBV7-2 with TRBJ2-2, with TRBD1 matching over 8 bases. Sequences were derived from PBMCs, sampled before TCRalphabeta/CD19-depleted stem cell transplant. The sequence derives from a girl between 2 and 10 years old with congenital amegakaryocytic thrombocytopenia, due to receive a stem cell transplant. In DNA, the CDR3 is TGTGCCAGCAGCAGTAAGACAGGGGATATTACCGGGGAGCTGTTTTTT. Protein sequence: CASSSKTGDITGELFF.